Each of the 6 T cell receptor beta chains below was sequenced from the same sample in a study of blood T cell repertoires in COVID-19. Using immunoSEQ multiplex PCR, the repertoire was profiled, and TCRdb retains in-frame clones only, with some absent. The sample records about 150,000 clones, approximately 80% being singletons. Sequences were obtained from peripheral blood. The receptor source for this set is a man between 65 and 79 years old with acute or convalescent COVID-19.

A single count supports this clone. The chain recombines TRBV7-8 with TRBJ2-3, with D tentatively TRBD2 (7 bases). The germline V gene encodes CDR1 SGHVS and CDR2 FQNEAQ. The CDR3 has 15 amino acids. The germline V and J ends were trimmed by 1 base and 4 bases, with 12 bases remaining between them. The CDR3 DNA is TGTGCCAGCAGCTTAGTGGGGGGGCGCGCAGATACGCAGTATTTT. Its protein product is CASSLVGGRADTQYF.

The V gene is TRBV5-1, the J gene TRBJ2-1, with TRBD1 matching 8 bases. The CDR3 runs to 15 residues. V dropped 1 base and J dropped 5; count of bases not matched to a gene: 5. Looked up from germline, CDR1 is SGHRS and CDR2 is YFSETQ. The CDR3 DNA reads TGCGCCAGCAGCTTGACAGGGGGAAATCACAATGAGCAGTTCTTC. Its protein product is CASSLTGGNHNEQFF. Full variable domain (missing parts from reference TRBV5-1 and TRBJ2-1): KAGVTQTPRYLIKTRGQQVTLSCSPISGHRSVSWYQQTPGQGLQFLFEYFSETQRNKGNFPGRFSGRQFSNSRSEMNVSTLELGDSALYLCASSLTGGNHNEQFFGPGTRLTVL.

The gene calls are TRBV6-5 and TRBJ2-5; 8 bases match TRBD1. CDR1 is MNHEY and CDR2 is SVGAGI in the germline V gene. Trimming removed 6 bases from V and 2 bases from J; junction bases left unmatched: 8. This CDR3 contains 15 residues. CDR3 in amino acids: CASSDNTGGQETQYF. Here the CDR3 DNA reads TGTGCCAGCAGCGATAACACAGGGGGGCAAGAGACCCAGTACTTC.

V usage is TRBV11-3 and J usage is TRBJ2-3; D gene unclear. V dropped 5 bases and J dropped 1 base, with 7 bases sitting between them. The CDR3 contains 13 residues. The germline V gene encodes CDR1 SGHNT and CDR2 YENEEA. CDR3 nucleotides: TGTGCCAGCAGCCCAACAGGCACAGATACGCAGTATTTT. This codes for CASSPTGTDTQYF. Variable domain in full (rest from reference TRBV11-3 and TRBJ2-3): EAGVVQSPRYKIIEKKQPVAFWCNPISGHNTLYWYLQNLGQGPELLIRYENEEAVDDSQLPKDRFSAERLKGVDSTLKIQPAELGDSAVYLCASSPTGTDTQYFGPGTRLTVL.

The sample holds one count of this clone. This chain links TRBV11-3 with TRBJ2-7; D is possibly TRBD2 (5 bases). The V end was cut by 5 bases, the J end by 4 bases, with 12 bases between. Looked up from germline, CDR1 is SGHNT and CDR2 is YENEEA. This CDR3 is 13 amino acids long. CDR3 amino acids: CASSPTEGYEQYF. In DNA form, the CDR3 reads TGTGCCAGCAGCCCTACCGAGGGTTACGAGCAGTACTTC.

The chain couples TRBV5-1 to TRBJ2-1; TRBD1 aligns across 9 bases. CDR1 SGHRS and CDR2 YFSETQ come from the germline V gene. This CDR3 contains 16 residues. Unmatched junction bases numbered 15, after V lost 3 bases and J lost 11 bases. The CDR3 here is CASSWMGQGPPDQQFF. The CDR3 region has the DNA TGCGCCAGCAGCTGGATGGGACAGGGCCCCCCCGACCAGCAGTTCTTC.